The 11 T cell receptor beta chains reported below all come from one sample, sequenced in a study of early T cells in non-severe SARS-CoV-2 infection. TCRdb recomputed calls from the 5' RACE reads with MiXCR, one row per CDR3 protein. This table has about 22,000 distinct CDR3 sequences, more than 4% appearing once. The sequenced sample was whole blood. The receptors shown here come from an adult who was a healthcare worker with PCR-confirmed SARS-CoV-2 infection or an uninfected control (not recorded which).

The table lists this clonotype with a few counts. The rearrangement links TRBV27 to TRBJ2-3, with 16 nucleotides matching TRBD2. This CDR3 has 18 residues. Germline CDR1 and CDR2: MNHEY and SMNVEV (reference sequence). Unmatched junction bases numbered 4, after V lost 3 bases and J lost 1 base. CDR3 sequence (DNA): TGTGCCAGCAGTTTGGGACTAGCGGGGGGGCCCCGCACAGATACGCAGTATTTT. Amino acids: CASSLGLAGGPRTDTQYF.

This clonotype occurred many times. This chain connects TRBV12-5 to TRBJ2-2, with TRBD1 matching 11 bases. This CDR3 region has 15 residues. V lost 5 bases to trimming and J lost 5 bases; unmatched junction nucleotides: 4. CDR1 and CDR2 (germline): LGHNT, FRNRAP. CDR3 DNA: TGTGCTAGTGGTACCGGACAGGGGGCGACCGGGGAGCTGTTTTTT. Its protein product is CASGTGQGATGELFF.

This sequence joins TRBV29-1 and TRBJ2-3; 7 positions match TRBD1. Germline V CDR1 and CDR2: SQVTM, ANQGSEA. V lost 2 bases and J lost 6; bases outside the gene matches: 11. The CDR3 contains 15 residues. The CDR3 here is CSVERDRLLRDTQYF. The CDR3 DNA reads as TGCAGCGTTGAAAGGGACAGACTGCTGAGGGATACGCAGTATTTT.

At least ten counts were recorded for this clonotype. V and J are TRBV27 and TRBJ1-3; no reliable D call. Trimming removed 8 bases at V and 4 bases at J, with 18 bases between. This CDR3 spans 15 amino acids. The V gene's germline CDR1 is MNHEY and CDR2 SMNVEV (reference sequence). CDR3 protein: CASGLRYGNGNTIYF. The CDR3 DNA reads as TGTGCCAGCGGACTCCGATACGGTAACGGAAACACCATATATTTT.

This clonotype was detected a few times. The J gene is TRBJ2-5, the V gene TRBV7-6, with TRBD1 matching over 8 bases. The germline CDR1 and CDR2 sequences are SGHVS and FNYEAQ. The CDR3 contains 14 residues. The trim removed 1 base at V and 3 bases at J, leaving 1 base unmatched. This chain's CDR3 is CASSLGTGKETQYF. As DNA, the CDR3 is TGTGCCAGCAGCTTAGGGACAGGGAAAGAGACCCAGTACTTC. The whole variable domain, remainder taken from reference TRBV7-6 and TRBJ2-5, is GAGVSQSPRYKVTKRGQDVALRCDPISGHVSLYWYRQALGQGPEFLTYFNYEAQQDKSGLPNDRFSAERPEGSISTLTIQRTEQRDSAMYRCASSLGTGKETQYFGPGTRLLVL.

This clonotype showed up just a few times. The chain uses TRBV29-1 and TRBJ2-1; D is unresolved. The V gene lost 8 bases and the J gene lost 0 bases, with 20 bases spanning the gap. This CDR3 contains 16 residues. Germline V gene sequence: CDR1 SQVTM, CDR2 ANQGSEA. CDR3 in amino acids: CSPLGIESSSYNEQFF. The CDR3 coding sequence is TGCAGCCCCCTTGGGATTGAGTCGAGCTCCTACAATGAGCAGTTCTTC.

This clonotype was picked up a small number of times. The chain has TRBV20-1 and TRBJ2-7, with TRBD2 matching over 8 bases. Germline CDR1 DFQATT, CDR2 SNEGSKA (reference sequence). This CDR3 spans 14 amino acids. Trimming cost V 3 bases and J 4 bases; bases outside gene matches: 8. The CDR3 is CSASIAGRSYEQYF. The CDR3 DNA reads as TGCAGTGCTAGCATAGCGGGGCGATCTTACGAGCAGTACTTC.

In its sample, this clonotype was seen many times. The J gene is TRBJ2-7, the V gene TRBV5-1; D remains unclear. CDR3 length: 13 residues. The V end was cut by 3 bases, the J end by 1 base, with 8 bases between. CDR1 is SGHRS and CDR2 is YFSETQ in the germline V gene. The CDR3 bases are TGCGCCAGCAGCTGGAGTACTTCCTACGAGCAGTACTTC. Translated, it gives CASSWSTSYEQYF.

This clonotype was recorded at least ten times. The J gene is TRBJ2-5, the V gene TRBV7-9; D unclear. Germline V gene data show CDR1 as SEHNR and CDR2 as FQNEAQ (reference sequence). The CDR3 length is 11 residues. V lost 7 bases and J 1 base, leaving 4 bases between the germline ends. CDR3 sequence: CASILQETQYF. Written as DNA, the CDR3 is TGTGCCAGCATCCTCCAAGAGACCCAGTACTTC.

There are many counts of this clonotype. The V and J genes are TRBV20-1 and TRBJ1-5; 8 bases are a match to TRBD1. The CDR3 is made up of 15 amino acids. Germline V gene sequence: CDR1 DFQATT, CDR2 SNEGSKA (reference sequence). V dropped 1 base and J dropped 5; count of bases not matched to a gene: 7. As DNA, the CDR3 is TGCAGTGCTAGAGCCCTAGGACAGGGCGATCAGCCCCAGCATTTT. Its translation: CSARALGQGDQPQHF.

By proportion, this clonotype is medium-sized. The chain combines TRBV27 with TRBJ2-3; 7 positions match TRBD2. The germline V gene encodes CDR1 MNHEY and CDR2 SMNVEV (reference sequence). This CDR3 region has 14 residues. The trim removed 3 bases at V and 6 bases at J, leaving 6 bases unmatched. In nucleotides, the CDR3 is TGTGCCAGCAGTTTTTCCGGGGGGAGGGATACGCAGTATTTT. Protein: CASSFSGGRDTQYF.